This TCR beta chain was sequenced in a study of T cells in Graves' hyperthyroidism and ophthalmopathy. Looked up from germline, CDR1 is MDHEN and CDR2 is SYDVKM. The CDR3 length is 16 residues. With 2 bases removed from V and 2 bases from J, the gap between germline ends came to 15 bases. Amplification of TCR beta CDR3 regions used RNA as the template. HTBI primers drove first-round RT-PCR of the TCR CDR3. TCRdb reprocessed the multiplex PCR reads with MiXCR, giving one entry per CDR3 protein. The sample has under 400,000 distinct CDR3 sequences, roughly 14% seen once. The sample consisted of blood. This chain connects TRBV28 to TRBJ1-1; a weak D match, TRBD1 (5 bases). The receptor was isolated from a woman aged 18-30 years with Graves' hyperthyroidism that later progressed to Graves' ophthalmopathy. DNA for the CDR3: TGTGCCAGCAGTTTACTTGGGGGTTTCCTCAACACTGAAGCTTTCTTT. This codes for CASSLLGGFLNTEAFF. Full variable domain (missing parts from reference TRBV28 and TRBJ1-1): DVKVTQSSRYLVKRTGEKVFLECVQDMDHENMFWYRQDPGLGLRLIYFSYDVKMKEKGDIPEGYSVSREKKERFSLILESASTNQTSMYLCASSLLGGFLNTEAFFGQGTRLTVV.